This T cell receptor beta chain was profiled in a study of OX40 agonist ivuxolimab in advanced cancers. Across the whole study: People in dose escalation had one of these cancers: hepatocellular carcinoma, melanoma, renal cell or head and neck cancer. The study reported partial responses in three patients: one hepatocellular carcinoma, two cutaneous melanoma. Study-level results: The average count of expanded clones was higher among CD8+ T cells than among CD4+.

The protocol was immunoSEQ multiplex PCR, while the TCRdb copy is restricted to in-frame clones and leaves out a portion. The profile shows about 50,000 clones, 70% to 80% of them singletons. Details on this clone: Its antigen is undetermined.

CDR1 SGHTA and CDR2 FQGNSA come from the germline V gene. The CDR3 is 13 residues long. Trimming pared 1 base from V and 9 bases from J, leaving 11 bases between. The receptor was derived from an adult with an advanced solid tumor such as melanoma, head and neck, liver or kidney cancer. The chain recombines TRBV7-2 with TRBJ2-3, with D unclear. This material consisted of CD4+ or CD8+ T cells sorted from blood, taken in a trial of the OX40 agonist ivuxolimab. This CDR3 is CASSLGPAETQYF. CDR3 DNA: TGTGCCAGCAGCTTAGGACCGGCCGAGACGCAGTATTTT.